This T cell receptor (beta chain) comes out of a study of T cells in Graves' hyperthyroidism and ophthalmopathy. Study findings and constraints: The model foresaw ophthalmopathy a median roughly 6.3 months prior to onset. Most thyroid clonotypes expanded above 0.001 were also detected in blood.

This CDR3 spans 14 amino acids. Trimming at V came to 2 bases and at J to 5 bases, leaving 5 bases not matched to a gene. Germline CDR1 is SGHVS and CDR2 is FQNEAQ. Researchers took RNA transcripts and amplified the TCR beta CDR3 regions from them. A first-round RT-PCR of the TCR CDR3 used the HTBI primer set. MiXCR was run by TCRdb on the multiplex PCR reads, yielding one entry per CDR3 protein. The sample records hundreds of thousands of distinct CDR3 sequences, under 25% being singletons. There are many counts of this clonotype. What it binds is not known. Ophthalmopathy in the patients scored at least 3 on Clinical Activity Score and at least 4 on NOSPECS grade, lasting under 3 months. The PBMCs were taken from roughly 9.3 ml of fresh peripheral blood.

The V and J genes are TRBV7-8 and TRBJ2-5; 7 bases match TRBD2. The clonotype comes from a man aged 25 to 45 with Graves' ophthalmopathy. Sequencing was performed on blood. The CDR3 DNA sequence: TGTGCCAGCAGCTTACAGCCGGGGGGTGAGACCCAGTACTTC. Protein product: CASSLQPGGETQYF.